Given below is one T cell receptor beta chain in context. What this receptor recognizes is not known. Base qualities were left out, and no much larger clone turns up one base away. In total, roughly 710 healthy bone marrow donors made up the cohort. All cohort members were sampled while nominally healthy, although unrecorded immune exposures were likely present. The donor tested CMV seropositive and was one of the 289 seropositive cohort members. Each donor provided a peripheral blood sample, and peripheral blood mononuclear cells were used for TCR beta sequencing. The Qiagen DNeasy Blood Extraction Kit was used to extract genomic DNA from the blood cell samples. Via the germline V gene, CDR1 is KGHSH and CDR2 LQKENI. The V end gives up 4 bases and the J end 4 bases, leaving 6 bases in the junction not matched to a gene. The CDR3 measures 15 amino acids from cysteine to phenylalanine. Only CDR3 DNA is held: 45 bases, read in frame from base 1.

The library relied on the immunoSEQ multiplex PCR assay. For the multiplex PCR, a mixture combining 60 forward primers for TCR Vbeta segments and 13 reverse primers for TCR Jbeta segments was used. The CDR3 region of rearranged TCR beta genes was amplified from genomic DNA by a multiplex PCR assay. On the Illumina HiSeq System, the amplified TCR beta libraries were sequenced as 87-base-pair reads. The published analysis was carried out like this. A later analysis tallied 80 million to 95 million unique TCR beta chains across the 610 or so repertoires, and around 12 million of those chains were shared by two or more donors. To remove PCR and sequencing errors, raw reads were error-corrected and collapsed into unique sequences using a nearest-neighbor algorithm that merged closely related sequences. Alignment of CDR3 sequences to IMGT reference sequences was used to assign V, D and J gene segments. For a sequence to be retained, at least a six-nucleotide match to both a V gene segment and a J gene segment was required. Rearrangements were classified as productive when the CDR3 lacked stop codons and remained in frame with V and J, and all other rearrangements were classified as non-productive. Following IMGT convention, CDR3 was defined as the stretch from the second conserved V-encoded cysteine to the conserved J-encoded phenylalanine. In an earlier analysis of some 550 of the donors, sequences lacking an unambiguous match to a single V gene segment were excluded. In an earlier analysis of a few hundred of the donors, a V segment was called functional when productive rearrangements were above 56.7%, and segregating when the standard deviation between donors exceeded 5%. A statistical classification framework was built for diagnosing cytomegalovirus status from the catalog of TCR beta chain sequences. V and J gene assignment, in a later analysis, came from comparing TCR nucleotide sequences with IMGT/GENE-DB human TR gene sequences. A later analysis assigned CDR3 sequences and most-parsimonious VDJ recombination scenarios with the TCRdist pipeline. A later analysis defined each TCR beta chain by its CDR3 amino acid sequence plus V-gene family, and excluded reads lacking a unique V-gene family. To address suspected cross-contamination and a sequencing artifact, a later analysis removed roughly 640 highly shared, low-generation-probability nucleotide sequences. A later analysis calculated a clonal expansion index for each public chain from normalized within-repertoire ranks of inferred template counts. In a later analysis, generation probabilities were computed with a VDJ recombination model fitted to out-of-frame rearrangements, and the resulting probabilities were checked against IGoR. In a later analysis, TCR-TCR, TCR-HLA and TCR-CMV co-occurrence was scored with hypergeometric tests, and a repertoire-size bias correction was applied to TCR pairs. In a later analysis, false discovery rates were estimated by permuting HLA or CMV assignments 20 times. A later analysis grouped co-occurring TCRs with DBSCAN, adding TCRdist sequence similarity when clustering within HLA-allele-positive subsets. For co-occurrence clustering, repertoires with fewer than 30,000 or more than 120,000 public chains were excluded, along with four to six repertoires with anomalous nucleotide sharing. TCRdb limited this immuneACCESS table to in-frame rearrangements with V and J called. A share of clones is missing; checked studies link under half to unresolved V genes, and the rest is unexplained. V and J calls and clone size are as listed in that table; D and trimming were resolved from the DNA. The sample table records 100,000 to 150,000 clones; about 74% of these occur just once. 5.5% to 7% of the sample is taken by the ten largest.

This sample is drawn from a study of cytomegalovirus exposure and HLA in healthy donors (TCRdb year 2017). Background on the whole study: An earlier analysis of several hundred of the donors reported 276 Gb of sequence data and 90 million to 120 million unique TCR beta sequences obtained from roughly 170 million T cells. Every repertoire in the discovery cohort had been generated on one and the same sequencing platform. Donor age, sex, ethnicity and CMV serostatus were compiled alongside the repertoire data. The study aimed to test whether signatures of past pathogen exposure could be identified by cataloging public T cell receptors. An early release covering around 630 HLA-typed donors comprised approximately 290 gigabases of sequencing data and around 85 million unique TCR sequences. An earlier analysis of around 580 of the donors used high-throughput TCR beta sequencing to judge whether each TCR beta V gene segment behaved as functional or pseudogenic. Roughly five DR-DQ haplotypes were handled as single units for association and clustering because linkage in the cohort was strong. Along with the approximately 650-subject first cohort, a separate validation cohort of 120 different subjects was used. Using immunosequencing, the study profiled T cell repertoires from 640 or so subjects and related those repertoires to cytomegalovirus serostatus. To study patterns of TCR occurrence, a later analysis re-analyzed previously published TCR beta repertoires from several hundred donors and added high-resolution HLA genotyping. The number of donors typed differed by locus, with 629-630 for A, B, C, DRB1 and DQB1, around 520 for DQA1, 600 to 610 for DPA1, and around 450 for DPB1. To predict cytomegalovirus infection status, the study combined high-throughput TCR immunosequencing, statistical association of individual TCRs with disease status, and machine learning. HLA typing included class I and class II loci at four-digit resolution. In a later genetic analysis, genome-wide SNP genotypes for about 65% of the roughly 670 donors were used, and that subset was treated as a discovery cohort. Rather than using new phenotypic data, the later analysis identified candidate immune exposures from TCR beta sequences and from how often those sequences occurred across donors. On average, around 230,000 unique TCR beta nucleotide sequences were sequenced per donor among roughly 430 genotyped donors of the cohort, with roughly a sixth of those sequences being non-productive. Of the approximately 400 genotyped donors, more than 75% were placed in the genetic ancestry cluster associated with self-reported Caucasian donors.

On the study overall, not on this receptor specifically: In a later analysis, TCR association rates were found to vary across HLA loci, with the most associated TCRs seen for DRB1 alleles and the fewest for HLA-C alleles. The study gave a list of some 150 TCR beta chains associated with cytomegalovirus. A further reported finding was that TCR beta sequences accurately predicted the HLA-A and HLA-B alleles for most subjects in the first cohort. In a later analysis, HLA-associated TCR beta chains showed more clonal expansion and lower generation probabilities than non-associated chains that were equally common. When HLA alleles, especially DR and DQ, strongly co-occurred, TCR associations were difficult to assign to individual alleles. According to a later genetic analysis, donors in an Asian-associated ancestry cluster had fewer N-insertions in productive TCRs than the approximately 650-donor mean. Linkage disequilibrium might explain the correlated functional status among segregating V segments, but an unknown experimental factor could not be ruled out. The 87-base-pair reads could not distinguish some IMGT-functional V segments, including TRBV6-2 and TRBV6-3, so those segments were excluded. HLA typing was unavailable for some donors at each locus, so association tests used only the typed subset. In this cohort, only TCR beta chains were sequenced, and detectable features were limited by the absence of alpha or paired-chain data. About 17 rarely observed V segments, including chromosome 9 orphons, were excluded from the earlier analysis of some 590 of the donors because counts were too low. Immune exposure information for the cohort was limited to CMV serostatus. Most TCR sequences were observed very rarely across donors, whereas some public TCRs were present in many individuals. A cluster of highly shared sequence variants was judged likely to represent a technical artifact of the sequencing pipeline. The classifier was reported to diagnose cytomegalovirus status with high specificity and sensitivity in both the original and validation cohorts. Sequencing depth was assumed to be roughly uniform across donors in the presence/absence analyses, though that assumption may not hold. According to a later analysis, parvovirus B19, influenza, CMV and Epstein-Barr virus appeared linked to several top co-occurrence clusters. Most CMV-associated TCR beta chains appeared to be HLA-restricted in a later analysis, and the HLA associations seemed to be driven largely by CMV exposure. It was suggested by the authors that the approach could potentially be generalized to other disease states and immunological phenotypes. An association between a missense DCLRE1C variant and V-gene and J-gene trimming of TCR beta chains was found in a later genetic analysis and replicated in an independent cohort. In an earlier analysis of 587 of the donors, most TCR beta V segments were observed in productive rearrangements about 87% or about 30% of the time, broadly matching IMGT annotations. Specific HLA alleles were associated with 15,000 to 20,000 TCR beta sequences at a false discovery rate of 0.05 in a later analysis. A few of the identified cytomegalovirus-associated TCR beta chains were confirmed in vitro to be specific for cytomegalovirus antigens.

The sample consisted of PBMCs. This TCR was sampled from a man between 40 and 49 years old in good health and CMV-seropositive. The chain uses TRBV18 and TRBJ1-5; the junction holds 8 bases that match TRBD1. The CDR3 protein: CASSQGQGANQPQHF. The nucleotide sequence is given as TGTGCCAGCTCACAGGGGCAGGGGGCGAATCAGCCCCAGCATTTT.